The T cell receptor beta chain under discussion was sequenced for a study of T cell responses to AZD1222 COVID-19 vaccine. Of note for this clone: The target antigen is unknown.

Study conclusions and caveats: Unmutated variant regions are reportedly the target of nearly half of TCRs that are spike-specific. Just five to seven people given AZD1222 tested seropositive at baseline.

TCRdb's copy holds only in-frame clones and misses some; the assay was immunoSEQ multiplex PCR. The sample contains roughly 130,000 clones, about 82% of which appear only once. Trimming pared 4 bases from V and 6 bases from J, leaving 8 bases between. CDR3 length: 12 amino acids. CDR1 and CDR2 (germline): SGHRS, YFSETQ. This chain joins TRBV5-1 and TRBJ2-4, with D unclear. Sequencing used peripheral blood, obtained on day 0 of AZD1222 vaccination. This clonotype was obtained from an adult in good health. CDR3 DNA: TGCGCCAGCAGCCCGGTCCCAAACATTCAGTACTTC. It yields the protein CASSPVPNIQYF.